These 23 T cell receptor beta chains originate from one sample sequenced in a study of T cell responses to AZD1222 COVID-19 vaccine. The table came from immunoSEQ multiplex PCR; TCRdb's copy has only in-frame clones and leaves some out. The table has 140,000 to 150,000 clones, under 95% seen once. Here the sequenced sample was peripheral blood, taken on day 0 of AZD1222 vaccination. These receptors all come from an adult in good health.

This chain uses TRBV2 with TRBJ1-3; 8 bases match TRBD1. J lost 0 bases, V lost 3 bases, and 7 bases had no gene match. CDR3 length: 17 amino acids. Germline V CDR1 and CDR2: SNHLY, FYNNEI. Written as DNA, the CDR3 is TGTGCCAGCAGTGAGGCAGGGGGCCAACACTCTGGAAACACCATATATTTT. Amino acid sequence: CASSEAGGQHSGNTIYF. Using reference TRBV2 and TRBJ1-3 for the parts outside the CDR3, the full variable domain is EPEVTQTPSHQVTQMGQEVILRCVPISNHLYFYWYRQILGQKVEFLVSFYNNEISEKSEIFDDQFSVERPDGSNFTLKIRSTKLEDSAMYFCASSEAGGQHSGNTIYFGEGSWLTVV.

J is TRBJ1-1 and V is TRBV5-1; maybe TRBD1 (5 bases). V lost 0 bases, J lost 4 bases, and 19 bases lay in between. Germline CDR1 SGHRS, CDR2 YFSETQ. This CDR3 is built from 17 residues. CDR3 DNA sequence: TGCGCCAGCAGCTTGGATGTGGCGTGGGGGTCGGGCACTGAAGCTTTCTTT. It codes for CASSLDVAWGSGTEAFF.

The chain's CDR3 is CASSQERRGALTGELFF. In DNA form, the CDR3 reads TGCGCCAGCAGCCAAGAGAGGCGGGGGGCTCTTACCGGGGAGCTGTTTTTT. The V and J genes are TRBV4-3 and TRBJ2-2; 8 bases fit TRBD2. The CDR3 spans 17 residues. Per the germline V gene, CDR1 is LGHNA and CDR2 is YSLEER. The junction had 8 bases not matched to a gene; V was cut back by 0 bases and J by 5 bases.

V and J are TRBV7-9 and TRBJ2-4; D unresolved. Germline V gene lookup returns CDR1 SEHNR and CDR2 FQNEAQ (reference sequence). The CDR3 is 14 residues long. V gave up 0 bases and J gave up 8 bases, with 11 bases separating them. The CDR3, as DNA: TGTGCCAGCAGCTTAGCGCCCCCCTGGGACATTCAGTACTTC. This codes for CASSLAPPWDIQYF. Drawing the rest from reference TRBV7-9 and TRBJ2-4, the complete variable domain is DTGVSQNPRHKITKRGQNVTFRCDPISEHNRLYWYRQTLGQGPEFLTYFQNEAQLEKSRLLSDRFSAERPKGSFSTLEIQRTEQGDSAMYLCASSLAPPWDIQYFGAGTRLSVL.

This clone was seen more than once but under ten times. The V and J genes are TRBV6-5 and TRBJ2-1; a possible D gene is TRBD2 (6 bases). There are 13 residues in the CDR3. V was pared by 6 bases and J by 4 bases, with 10 bases between. CDR1 is MNHEY and CDR2 is SVGAGI in the germline V gene. CDR3 amino acids: CASRASDYNEQFF. The CDR3 nucleotides read TGTGCCAGCAGGGCTAGCGATTACAATGAGCAGTTCTTC.

The V gene is TRBV30, the J gene TRBJ2-7, with no clear D. CDR1 is GTSNPN, CDR2 SVGIG, per germline (reference sequence). This CDR3 is built from 13 residues. The V end was cut by 0 bases, the J end by 4 bases, with 10 bases between. The CDR3, as DNA: TGTGCCTGGAGTGTGGGGAATTGGTACGAGCAGTACTTC. Its protein is CAWSVGNWYEQYF.

The J gene is TRBJ1-2, the V gene TRBV28; 7 bases align to TRBD1. CDR1 and CDR2 from the germline V gene are MDHEN and SYDVKM. After removal of 3 bases from V and 1 base from J, the junction contained 5 bases not matched to a gene. The CDR3 length is 15 residues. CDR3 amino acids: CASSFGDRDNYGYTF. CDR3 DNA: TGTGCCAGCAGTTTTGGTGACAGGGATAACTATGGCTACACCTTC.

The J gene is TRBJ1-2, the V gene TRBV5-6; 9 bases are a match to TRBD1. The CDR3 loop spans 17 amino acids. CDR1 and CDR2 (germline): SGHDT, YYEEEE. J gave up 0 bases and V 4 bases, and 10 bases lay outside the gene matches. CDR3: CASSPGGQGATNYGYTF. In DNA, the CDR3 is TGTGCCAGCAGCCCGGGGGGACAGGGAGCCACTAACTATGGCTACACCTTC.

The chain links TRBV7-8 to TRBJ1-5, with D uncertain. CDR1 and CDR2 from the germline V gene are SGHVS and FQNEAQ. V gave up 6 bases and J gave up 0 bases, with 6 bases separating them. The CDR3 extends over 13 amino acids. CDR3 in amino acids: CASSWDSNQPQHF. As DNA, the CDR3 is TGTGCCAGCAGTTGGGATAGCAATCAGCCCCAGCATTTT.

The rearrangement joins TRBV18 to TRBJ1-2; 10 nucleotides match TRBD1. V lost 2 bases, J lost 7 bases, and 10 bases stayed unmatched. Germline V CDR1 and CDR2: KGHSH, LQKENI. The CDR3 runs to 16 residues. The CDR3 loop is CASSPETTGGASGYTF. DNA for the CDR3: TGTGCCAGCTCACCAGAGACGACAGGGGGCGCGTCTGGCTACACCTTC.

This sequence joins TRBV11-2 and TRBJ2-1, with unresolved D. In germline, CDR1 is SGHAT, CDR2 FQNNGV. V gave up 0 bases and J gave up 1 base, with 7 bases separating them. The CDR3 loop spans 15 amino acids. The CDR3 loop reads CASSLDGASYNEQFF. In DNA form, the CDR3 reads TGTGCCAGCAGCTTAGACGGAGCATCCTACAATGAGCAGTTCTTC.

The gene calls are TRBV7-3 and TRBJ1-1; no reliable D call. The ends were cut back, 3 bases at V and 2 bases at J, with 7 bases in the middle. The CDR3 spans 13 residues. CDR1 is SGHTA, CDR2 FQGTGA, per germline. Here the CDR3 reads CASSLQANTEAFF. CDR3 bases: TGTGCCAGCAGCTTGCAAGCAAACACTGAAGCTTTCTTT.

This sequence joins TRBV10-3 and TRBJ1-5; D gene uncertain. CDR3 length equals 13 residues. Germline CDR1 reads ENHRY; CDR2 reads SYGVKD. Trimming cost V 5 bases and J 3 bases, with 8 bases left between them. This CDR3 reads CAISTNTNQPQHF. Written as DNA, the CDR3 is TGTGCCATCAGTACCAACACCAATCAGCCCCAGCATTTT.

This chain links TRBV5-5 with TRBJ2-3; D unclear. This CDR3 has 13 amino acids. Germline values: CDR1 SGHKS, CDR2 YYEKEE (reference sequence). V was trimmed by 4 bases and J by 5 bases, leaving 11 bases between them. CDR3 sequence reads: CASSGRGLDTQYF. CDR3 DNA: TGTGCCAGCAGCGGCAGAGGTTTAGATACGCAGTATTTT.

CDR3 DNA sequence: TGTGCCAGCAGCCATTGGGCTAGTACAGACAATGAGCAGTTCTTC. Protein: CASSHWASTDNEQFF. The chain combines TRBV3-1 (or the pseudogene TRBV3-2) with TRBJ2-1; D not certain. CDR1 and CDR2 from the germline V gene are LGHDT and YNNKEL (reference sequence). CDR3 size: 15 residues. V was trimmed by 3 bases and J by 5 bases, leaving 14 bases between them.

The V call is TRBV19, the J call TRBJ1-4; D is perhaps TRBD1 (5 bases). Germline-derived CDR1 and CDR2 are LNHDA and SQIVND (reference sequence). The length of the CDR3 is 15 residues. Between the trimmed V and J ends, which lost 1 base and 13 bases, there was a span of 19 bases. CDR3 region: CASSIGLGTKVGLFF. The CDR3 DNA follows: TGTGCCAGTAGTATAGGGTTGGGGACCAAAGTTGGACTGTTTTTT.

The rearrangement uses TRBV5-1 and TRBJ1-2; D might be TRBD1 (5 bases). Trimming pared 4 bases from V and 3 bases from J, leaving 16 bases between. In germline, CDR1 is SGHRS, CDR2 YFSETQ. The CDR3 is 15 residues long. The CDR3 coding sequence is TGCGCCAGCAGCCCCGGGGCTTATCCGGACTATGGCTACACCTTC. Translation: CASSPGAYPDYGYTF.

The genes are TRBV13 and TRBJ2-2, with no clear D. Per the germline V gene, CDR1 is PRHDT and CDR2 is FYEKMQ (reference sequence). V shed 0 bases and J shed 5 bases, with 10 bases lying between them. The CDR3 loop spans 15 amino acids. For the CDR3, the DNA is TGTGCCAGCAGCTTAGGCGATACGGCTACCGGGGAGCTGTTTTTT. Encoded protein: CASSLGDTATGELFF.

Here the CDR3 reads CASSQVRGATGANVLTF. In nucleotides, the CDR3 is TGCGCCAGCAGCCAAGTCAGGGGAGCAACTGGGGCCAACGTCCTGACTTTC. The genes are TRBV4-1 and TRBJ2-6, with TRBD1 as a possible D gene (6 bases). This CDR3 has 17 residues. Germline assignment: CDR1 MGHRA and CDR2 YSYEKL. Trimming removed 1 base from V and 2 bases from J, with 12 bases in between.

The rearrangement uses TRBV21-1 and TRBJ2-2; the DNA was not used to check the table's D call, TRBD1. TRBV21-1 is a documented pseudogene. The CDR3 consists of 14 residues. The CDR3 reads CASSGGTGTGELFF. The CDR3, as DNA: TGTGCCAGCAGCGGCGGAACAGGGACCGGGGAGCTGTTTTTT.

The rearrangement uses TRBV7-2 and TRBJ1-2; D perhaps matches TRBD1 (5 bases). Germline assignment: CDR1 SGHTA and CDR2 FQGNSA. The length of the CDR3 is 15 residues. The ends were cut back, 5 bases at V and 6 bases at J, with 19 bases in the middle. In nucleotides, the CDR3 is TGTGCCAGCAGCCCGCGATCCCAGGGATATAATGGCTACACCTTC. Translated: CASSPRSQGYNGYTF.

This clone was detected only once. The chain links TRBV6-6 to TRBJ2-5, with 13 bases aligning to TRBD2. Germline CDR1 reads MNHNY; CDR2 reads SVGAGI (reference sequence). V was pared by 6 bases and J by 5 bases, with 15 bases of the junction left unmatched. CDR3 size: 18 residues. The CDR3 loop reads CASSRELAGGPGTETQYF. CDR3 DNA sequence: TGTGCCAGCAGCCGAGAACTAGCGGGGGGGCCCGGTACCGAGACCCAGTACTTC.

The V gene is TRBV5-1, the J gene TRBJ2-5; TRBD1 might be the D (5 bases). The germline V gene encodes CDR1 SGHRS and CDR2 YFSETQ. The CDR3 runs 14 residues. V was shortened by 4 bases and J by 5 bases, with 15 bases between the two germline ends. The CDR3 sequence is CASSRRAEWETQYF. The CDR3, as DNA: TGCGCCAGCAGCCGCAGGGCAGAGTGGGAGACCCAGTACTTC.